This T cell receptor beta chain is drawn from a study of blood T cell repertoires in COVID-19. On the study more broadly: Some COVID-19 samples were acute and others convalescent; all came from the United States, Italy and Spain. Sources were T cells, B-cell-depleted T cells, or PBMCs; the material itself was cDNA or gDNA.

Germline V gene data show CDR1 as SGDLS and CDR2 as YYNGEE. The CDR3 totals 15 residues. V dropped 3 bases and J dropped 0 bases, with 10 bases sitting between them. Under the authors' procedure: Nucleated cell counts were estimated from reference gene primer amplification. Repertoires were generated with immunoSEQ multiplex PCR, while TCRdb's copy carries only in-frame clones and drops some. The D gene and trimming were derived from the DNA, and the V and J assignments and clone size from that table. The sample includes 180,000 or so clones, approximately 85% of them seen just once. This sequence originates from a man aged 60-69 years with acute or convalescent COVID-19. The sample comprised peripheral blood. This chain uses TRBV9 with TRBJ1-3; D unresolved. CDR3 DNA: TGTGCCAGCAGCGCGGACTTAAGCTCTGGAAACACCATATATTTT. Its protein product is CASSADLSSGNTIYF.